The 9 T cell receptor beta chains below all came from one sample that was sequenced in a study of cytomegalovirus exposure and HLA in healthy donors. This PCR relied on a set of 60 Vbeta primers and 13 Jbeta primers. Clones were read by immunoSEQ multiplex PCR, and TCRdb kept only the in-frame ones, dropping some. The sample records roughly 200,000 clones, around 82% being singletons. Material for sequencing was PBMCs. The receptors originated from a woman in her thirties in good health and CMV-seropositive.

The V gene is TRBV6-6, the J gene TRBJ2-7; TRBD2 agrees at 7 bases. The CDR3 sequence is 12 residues long. Germline V gene lookup returns CDR1 MNHNY and CDR2 SVGAGI (reference sequence). V was clipped by 6 bases and J by 3 bases; unmatched bases: 2. The CDR3 DNA is TGTGCCAGCAGGCTAGCGGACTACGAGCAGTACTTC. Its translation is CASRLADYEQYF.

The chain couples TRBV11-2 to TRBJ1-2; TRBD1 matches 9 bases. Looked up from germline, CDR1 is SGHAT and CDR2 is FQNNGV. The V segment lost 4 bases and the J segment 4 bases; nucleotides outside the gene matches: 10. The CDR3 loop spans 16 amino acids. The CDR3 region has the DNA TGTGCCAGCAGCTCATCCCAGGGACAGGGCCCCTATGGCTACACCTTC. It yields the protein CASSSSQGQGPYGYTF. Supplemented by reference TRBV11-2 and TRBJ1-2, the full variable domain reads EAGVAQSPRYKIIEKRQSVAFWCNPISGHATLYWYQQILGQGPKLLIQFQNNGVVDDSQLPKDRFSAERLKGVDSTLKIQPAKLEDSAVYLCASSSSQGQGPYGYTFGSGTRLTVV.

The rearrangement joins TRBV29-1 to TRBJ1-2; D might be TRBD1 (6 bases). Germline loops: CDR1 SQVTM, CDR2 ANQGSEA. The germline V and J ends were trimmed by 4 bases and 2 bases, with 14 bases remaining between them. The CDR3 is 14 amino acids. As DNA, the CDR3 is TGCAGCGTTGTGGAGGGGGGGGCGAACTATGGCTACACCTTC. Translation gives CSVVEGGANYGYTF.

The chain has TRBV4-2 and TRBJ2-3, with 10 bases fitting TRBD2. Unmatched junction bases numbered 11, after V lost 4 bases and J lost 7 bases. There are 16 residues in the CDR3. Germline V gives CDR1 LGHNA, CDR2 YNFKEQ. In nucleotides, the CDR3 is TGTGCCAGCAGCCGTGACTTAGCGGGAGGAAGAAATACGCAGTATTTT. Translation: CASSRDLAGGRNTQYF.

The V gene is TRBV9, the J gene TRBJ2-3; 15 bases are shared with TRBD2. V dropped 5 bases and J dropped 2; count of bases not matched to a gene: 9. Germline CDR1 is SGDLS and CDR2 is YYNGEE. There are 18 residues in the CDR3. The chain's CDR3 is CASSKGLAGGPVTDTQYF. CDR3 nucleotide sequence: TGTGCCAGCAGTAAAGGACTAGCGGGGGGGCCGGTCACAGATACGCAGTATTTT. Supplemented by reference TRBV9 and TRBJ2-3, the full variable domain reads DSGVTQTPKHLITATGQRVTLRCSPRSGDLSVYWYQQSLDQGLQFLIQYYNGEERAKGNILERFSAQQFPDLHSELNLSSLELGDSALYFCASSKGLAGGPVTDTQYFGPGTRLTVL.

The chain links TRBV4-3 to TRBJ1-4; 9 bases match TRBD1. Germline V gene data show CDR1 as LGHNA and CDR2 as YSLEER. The ends lost 0 bases at V and 6 bases at J; junction bases unmatched: 2. The CDR3 has 15 amino acids. DNA for the CDR3: TGCGCCAGCAGCCAAGAGGACAGGGGATATGAAAAACTGTTTTTT. This sequence encodes CASSQEDRGYEKLFF.

The rearrangement links TRBV4-2 to TRBJ2-1, with a tentative D call TRBD1 (5 bases). Germline V gene sequence: CDR1 LGHNA, CDR2 YNFKEQ. V lost 1 base, J lost 4 bases, and 17 bases lay in between. The CDR3 totals 17 residues. The CDR3 sequence: CASSQVQGLRVYNEQFF. CDR3 in DNA: TGTGCCAGCAGCCAAGTTCAGGGTCTACGGGTGTACAATGAGCAGTTCTTC.

This rearrangement joins TRBV11-2 to TRBJ2-5; D might be TRBD2 (6 bases). Germline assignment: CDR1 SGHAT and CDR2 FQNNGV. The CDR3 is made up of 14 amino acids. The germline V and J ends were trimmed by 3 bases and 2 bases, with 10 bases remaining between them. This CDR3 reads CASSLGREQETQYF. The CDR3 DNA reads as TGTGCCAGCAGCTTGGGACGGGAGCAAGAGACCCAGTACTTC.

This clone was seen just once. The chain joins TRBV4-1 to TRBJ2-2, with D perhaps matching TRBD1 (5 bases). The CDR3 is made up of 18 amino acids. Germline values: CDR1 MGHRA, CDR2 YSYEKL. Trimming shortened V by 1 base and J by 0 bases, and 15 bases separated the two germline ends. The CDR3 sequence: CASSQVLGLRANTGELFF. The CDR3, as DNA: TGCGCCAGCAGCCAAGTCCTGGGGCTACGCGCGAACACCGGGGAGCTGTTTTTT.